The next 21 T cell receptor beta chains were all read from a single sample in a study of T cell repertoires in cytomegalovirus infection. TCRdb processed the reads anew with MiXCR; each CDR3 protein has one entry. This sample yields some 300,000 distinct CDR3 sequences, of which 8% to 10% are seen a single time; approximately 2.4% belongs to the top ten. Material: PBMCs. The receptors stem from a human donor in good health (CMV status not recorded). Some clones in this sample may be carry-over from other donors' samples.

This clonotype has ten or more counts. The chain joins TRBV19 to TRBJ1-2; D remains unclear. CDR1 and CDR2 (germline): LNHDA, SQIVND (reference sequence). Trimming stripped 5 bases from V and 6 bases from J, with 13 bases between. CDR3 length equals 13 residues. The CDR3 DNA reads TGTGCCAGTAGTCCCAGGAACGGGGATGGCTACACCTTC. It yields the protein CASSPRNGDGYTF.

This chain uses TRBV19 with TRBJ1-5; D is unresolved. The CDR3 covers 15 residues. Looked up from germline, CDR1 is LNHDA and CDR2 is SQIVND (reference sequence). Trimming stripped 3 bases from V and 0 bases from J, with 9 bases between. As DNA, the CDR3 is TGTGCCAGTAGTATCCCCGGAAATAGCAATCAGCCCCAGCATTTT. Residues: CASSIPGNSNQPQHF.

This clonotype was counted a few times. CDR3 loop: CSATPASAQYF. Written as DNA, the CDR3 is TGCAGTGCCACGCCGGCTAGCGCGCAGTATTTT. This sequence joins TRBV20-1 and TRBJ2-3, with D maybe TRBD2 (6 bases). Looked up from germline, CDR1 is DFQATT and CDR2 is SNEGSKA (reference sequence). This CDR3 is 11 amino acids long. V was clipped by 6 bases and J by 10 bases, with 14 bases between them.

This clonotype was detected many times. The chain carries TRBV7-2 and TRBJ2-2; D assignment may be TRBD1 or TRBD2 (5 bases each). The CDR3 contains 14 residues. V lost 5 bases and J lost 5, with 12 bases in between. Germline CDR1 SGHTA, CDR2 FQGNSA. The CDR3 DNA follows: TGTGCCAGCAGCCGGACACCGGGGACCGGGGAGCTGTTTTTT. Amino acid sequence: CASSRTPGTGELFF.

This clonotype was observed at least ten times. This chain uses TRBV28 with TRBJ1-2; D gene ambiguous. The germline V gene has CDR1 MDHEN and CDR2 SYDVKM. Trimming removed 3 bases at V and 6 bases at J, with 5 bases between. CDR3 length: 11 amino acids. The CDR3 region is CASSLADGYTF. CDR3 DNA sequence: TGTGCCAGCAGTTTGGCAGATGGCTACACCTTC.

The chain is built from TRBV19 and TRBJ2-5; 11 bases fit TRBD2. V was pared by 4 bases and J by 1 base, with 2 bases of the junction left unmatched. This CDR3 has 15 residues. Germline lookup yields CDR1 LNHDA and CDR2 SQIVND (reference sequence). CDR3 nucleotide sequence: TGTGCCAGTAGTAGACTAGCGGGGCTCCAAGAGACCCAGTACTTC. Its translation: CASSRLAGLQETQYF.

The V call is TRBV10-2, the J call TRBJ2-1, with 9 bases that match TRBD2. Germline lookup yields CDR1 WSHSY and CDR2 SAAADI. With 2 bases clipped from V and 0 bases from J, the junction kept 11 bases outside the gene matches. This CDR3 comprises 19 residues. The CDR3 DNA reads as TGCGCCAGCAGTGAGCCCGGCGGCGGGGGGGCTGGCTCCTACAATGAGCAGTTCTTC. This translates into CASSEPGGGGAGSYNEQFF.

This clonotype was seen repeatedly, ten times or more. The junction differs from germline at one of its ends, possibly a read error. V usage is TRBV7-7 and J usage is TRBJ2-7; D possibly corresponds to TRBD2 (5 bases). The germline CDR1 and CDR2 sequences are SSHAT and FNYEAQ (reference sequence). The CDR3 is 14 residues long. The CDR3: CASSPGRGTYEQYF. Here the CDR3 DNA reads TGTGCTAGCAGCCCCGGACGAGGGACCTACGAGCAGTACTTC. Drawing the rest from reference TRBV7-7 and TRBJ2-7, the complete variable domain is GAGVSQSPRYKVTKRGQDVTLRCDPISSHATLYWYQQALGQGPEFLTYFNYEAQPDKSGLPSDRFSAERPEGSISTLTIQRTEQRDSAMYRCASSPGRGTYEQYFGPGTRLTVT.

This clonotype occurred many times. J is TRBJ2-7 and V is TRBV6-2 or TRBV6-3; TRBD1 might be the D (6 bases). Germline CDR1 and CDR2: MNHEY and SVGEGT. This CDR3 comprises 15 residues. The V end was cut by 4 bases, the J end by 3 bases, with 16 bases between. The CDR3 protein is CASSSLRGEIYEQYV. CDR3 DNA sequence: TGTGCCAGCAGTTCCCTCAGGGGCGAGATCTACGAGCAGTACGTC.

The rearrangement joins TRBV28 to TRBJ2-2; D gene ambiguous. V was clipped by 7 bases and J by 4 bases, with 10 bases between them. The CDR3 consists of 13 residues. Germline values: CDR1 MDHEN, CDR2 SYDVKM. CDR3 sequence reads: CASTERSTGELFF. The CDR3 DNA is TGTGCCAGCACGGAGCGATCCACCGGGGAGCTGTTTTTT.

This clonotype was found many times. The J gene is TRBJ2-6, the V gene TRBV10-3; 9 bases map to TRBD1. This CDR3 comprises 18 residues. With V trimmed by 7 bases and J by 2 bases, 12 bases remained unmatched. The germline gives CDR1 ENHRY, CDR2 SYGVKD. As DNA, the CDR3 is TGTGCCATCAACATGAGCCGGGACAGGGCACCTGGGGCCAACGTCCTGACTTTC. Translated, it gives CAINMSRDRAPGANVLTF.

This clonotype was seen repeatedly, ten times or more. CDR3 sequence (DNA): TGCGCCAGCAGCCAAGATCTAGCGGGGGGGGACACAGATACGCAGTATTTT. It codes for CASSQDLAGGDTDTQYF. This rearrangement joins TRBV4-3 to TRBJ2-3; TRBD2 agrees at 12 bases. The CDR3 covers 17 residues. CDR1 is LGHNA, CDR2 YSLEER, per germline. Germline trimming cut 0 bases from V and 2 bases from J; bases unmatched to any gene: 3.

This clonotype was found many times. The V call is TRBV20-1, the J call TRBJ2-5; D call uncertain. The CDR3 spans 13 residues. The V end was cut by 1 base, the J end by 2 bases, with 8 bases between. CDR1 is DFQATT, CDR2 SNEGSKA, per germline (reference sequence). The CDR3, as DNA: TGCAGTGCTAGAGTGGGATCACAAGAGACCCAGTACTTC. Its translation is CSARVGSQETQYF.

This clonotype was counted ten times or more. The V and J genes are TRBV15 and TRBJ2-3; D is perhaps TRBD1 (5 bases). CDR1 and CDR2 from the germline V gene are LNHNV and YYDKDF (reference sequence). V was trimmed by 0 bases and J by 7 bases, leaving 8 bases between them. This CDR3 is built from 13 residues. The CDR3 here is CATSREGLNTQYF. DNA of the CDR3: TGTGCCACCAGCAGAGAGGGGCTAAATACGCAGTATTTT.

The chain employs TRBV10-1 and TRBJ2-2; maybe TRBD2 (5 bases). Germline V gives CDR1 WNHNN, CDR2 SYGVQD (reference sequence). Trimming removed 0 bases at V and 2 bases at J, with 7 bases between. This CDR3 has 15 residues. The CDR3 sequence: CASSESRVNTGELFF. CDR3 in DNA: TGCGCCAGCAGTGAGTCGAGGGTTAACACCGGGGAGCTGTTTTTT.

This clonotype has ten or more counts. This chain joins TRBV7-2 and TRBJ2-7; D gene unclear. The CDR3 consists of 13 residues. Trimming pared 5 bases from V and 0 bases from J, leaving 8 bases between. The germline V gene encodes CDR1 SGHTA and CDR2 FQGNSA. The chain's CDR3 is CASSVGNSYEQYF. As DNA, the CDR3 is TGTGCCAGCAGCGTGGGAAACTCCTACGAGCAGTACTTC.

For this clonotype: Just one base apart from a much larger clone, this may be a read error. The conserved phenylalanine or tryptophan is not found at the CDR3 terminus, so this likely reflects a read error. J is TRBJ1-4 and V is TRBV7-6; the D gene is possibly TRBD1 (5 bases). Trimming pared 5 bases from V and 3 bases from J, leaving 10 bases between. The germline V gene has CDR1 SGHVS and CDR2 FNYEAQ. This CDR3 is 14 amino acids long. The CDR3 here is CASSQRGPNEKLFS. As DNA, the CDR3 is TGTGCCAGCAGCCAGAGGGGACCTAATGAAAAACTGTTTTCT.

The rearrangement joins TRBV7-3 to TRBJ2-1; tentative D call: TRBD2 (5 bases). This CDR3 has 16 residues. Trimming shortened V by 2 bases and J by 6 bases, and 17 bases separated the two germline ends. Per germline, CDR1 SGHTA and CDR2 FQGTGA. The CDR3 loop is CASSLGSGTGSNEQFF. In DNA form, the CDR3 reads TGTGCCAGCAGCTTAGGGTCGGGAACGGGGAGCAATGAGCAGTTCTTC.

This clonotype was seen at least ten times. The CDR3 spells CASSALQGTTNTGELFF. The CDR3, as DNA: TGTGCCAGCAGCGCCCTACAGGGAACAACGAACACCGGGGAGCTGTTTTTT. The chain recombines TRBV7-9 with TRBJ2-2; D is possibly TRBD1 (6 bases). CDR1 and CDR2 from the germline V gene are SEHNR and FQNEAQ (reference sequence). The CDR3 sequence is 17 residues long. Trimming removed 5 bases from V and 0 bases from J, with 16 bases in between.

This clonotype was recorded many times. The chain carries TRBV6-5 and TRBJ1-5, with no clear D. V shed 6 bases and J shed 0 bases, with 6 bases lying between them. There are 13 residues in the CDR3. The V gene's germline CDR1 is MNHEY and CDR2 SVGAGI. The CDR3 region has the DNA TGTGCCAGCAGAACAGATAGCAATCAGCCCCAGCATTTT. This encodes CASRTDSNQPQHF.

This clonotype was seen many times. This chain connects TRBV5-8 to TRBJ2-1; 9 bases line up with TRBD2. Germline values: CDR1 SGHTS, CDR2 YDEGEE. Losses at the gene ends were 1 base for V and 9 bases for J; bases not matched to a gene: 8. This CDR3 comprises 15 residues. The CDR3 bases are TGTGCCAGCAGCTTGATGGCTAGCGGGGAGGTTGAGCAGTTCTTC. Its protein is CASSLMASGEVEQFF.